This TCR beta chain emerged from a study of blood T cell repertoires in COVID-19. Study-wide background: Sites across the United States, Italy and Spain contributed samples from acute and convalescent COVID-19. From T cells, B-cell-depleted T cells, or PBMCs came the material, which was cDNA or gDNA.

CDR1 is SNHLY and CDR2 is FYNNEI in the germline V gene. The ends lost 7 bases at V and 5 bases at J; junction bases unmatched: 10. The CDR3 sequence is 15 residues long. As originally analysed: Amplification with reference gene primers provided the estimates of nucleated cell counts. Repertoires were generated with immunoSEQ multiplex PCR, while TCRdb's copy carries only in-frame clones and drops some. V, J and clone size reflect that table, while D and trimming were determined from the DNA. The table has hundreds of thousands of clones, about 86% seen once. The sequenced sample was peripheral blood. This TCR was sampled from an older man with acute or convalescent COVID-19. The rearrangement uses TRBV2 and TRBJ1-5; 8 bases are shared with TRBD1. CDR3 nucleotides: TGTGCCAGCACCTTCGACAGGGGTAATGATCAGCCCCAGCATTTT. Its protein is CASTFDRGNDQPQHF.